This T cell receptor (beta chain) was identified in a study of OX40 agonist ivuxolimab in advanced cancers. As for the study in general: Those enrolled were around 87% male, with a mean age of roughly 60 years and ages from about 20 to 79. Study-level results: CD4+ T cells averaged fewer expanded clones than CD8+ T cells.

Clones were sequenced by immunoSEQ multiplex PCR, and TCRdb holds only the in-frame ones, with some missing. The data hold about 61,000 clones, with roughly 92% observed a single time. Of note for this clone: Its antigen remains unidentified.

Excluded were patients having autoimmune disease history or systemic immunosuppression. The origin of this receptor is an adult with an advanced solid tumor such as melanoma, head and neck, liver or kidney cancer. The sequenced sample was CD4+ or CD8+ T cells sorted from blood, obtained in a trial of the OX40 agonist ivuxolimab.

The CDR3, as DNA: TGTGCCACCAGCTTGAGGGACTTACGTTTGGGGGATACGCAGTATTTT. This translates into CATSLRDLRLGDTQYF. V and J are TRBV15 and TRBJ2-3, with D tentatively TRBD2 (6 bases). The V and J ends lost 5 bases and 6 bases respectively, with 21 bases between them. The CDR3 loop spans 16 amino acids. Germline values: CDR1 LNHNV, CDR2 YYDKDF (reference sequence). Together with reference TRBV15 and TRBJ2-3, the CDR3 gives the full variable domain: DAMVIQNPRYQVTQFGKPVTLSCSQTLNHNVMYWYQQKSSQAPKLLFHYYDKDFNNEADTPDNFQSRRPNTSFCFLDIRSPGLGDTAMYLCATSLRDLRLGDTQYFGPGTRLTVL.